This T cell receptor (beta chain) originates from a study of blood T cell repertoires in COVID-19. Per the authors' pipeline: Reference gene primer amplification yielded estimated nucleated cell counts. Some clones are missing from TCRdb's copy, which holds only in-frame ones; the method was immunoSEQ multiplex PCR. V and J calls and clone size are given by that table; D and trimming were obtained from the DNA. The table lists under 250,000 clones, 89% of them singletons, with roughly 6.5% in the top ten. With 4 bases clipped from V and 4 bases from J, the junction kept 8 bases outside the gene matches. Germline CDR1 LGHDT, CDR2 YNNKEL (reference sequence). There are 16 residues in the CDR3.

The TCR originated in a man in his 60s who had recovered from COVID-19. Sequencing was performed on peripheral blood. The V gene is TRBV3-1 (or the pseudogene TRBV3-2), the J gene TRBJ2-1; 9 bases map to TRBD1. Here the CDR3 reads CASSLLDRGKYNEQFF. CDR3 coding DNA: TGTGCCAGCAGCCTCCTGGACAGGGGTAAATACAATGAGCAGTTCTTC.